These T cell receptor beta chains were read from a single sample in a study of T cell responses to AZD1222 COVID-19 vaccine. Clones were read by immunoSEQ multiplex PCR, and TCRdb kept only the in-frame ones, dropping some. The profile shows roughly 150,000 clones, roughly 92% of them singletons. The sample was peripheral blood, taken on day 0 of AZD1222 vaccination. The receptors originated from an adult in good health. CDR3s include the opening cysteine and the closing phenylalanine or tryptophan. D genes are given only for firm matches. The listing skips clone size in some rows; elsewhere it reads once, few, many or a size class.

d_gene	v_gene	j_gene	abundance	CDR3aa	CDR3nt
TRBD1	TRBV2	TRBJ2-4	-	CASRSDRGYIQYF	TGTGCCAGCAGAAGCGACAGGGGTTACATTCAGTACTTC
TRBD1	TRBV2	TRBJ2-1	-	CASRGSPGQFSYNEQFF	TGTGCCAGCAGGGGCTCCCCGGGACAGTTCTCCTACAATGAGCAGTTCTTC
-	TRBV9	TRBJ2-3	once	CASSASSTDTQYF	TGTGCCAGCAGCGCCTCTAGCACAGATACGCAGTATTTT
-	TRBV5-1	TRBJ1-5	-	CASSLVPGVNQPQHF	TGCGCCAGCAGCTTGGTGCCAGGGGTTAATCAGCCCCAGCATTTT
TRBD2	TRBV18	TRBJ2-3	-	CASSPFMSRRGGEDTQYF	TGTGCCAGCTCACCATTTATGAGTCGGCGGGGGGGAGAAGATACGCAGTATTTT
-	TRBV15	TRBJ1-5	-	CATSRDGGSHQPQHF	TGTGCCACCAGCAGAGATGGGGGCAGCCATCAGCCCCAGCATTTT
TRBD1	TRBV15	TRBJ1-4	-	CATSRDPLGQGGEKLFF	TGTGCCACCAGCAGAGATCCGCTTGGACAGGGTGGTGAAAAACTGTTTTTT
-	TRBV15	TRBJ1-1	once	CATSRTWDPGNTEAFF	TGTGCCACCAGCAGGACATGGGATCCCGGGAACACTGAAGCTTTCTTT
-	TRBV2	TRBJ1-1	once	CASINPPWGTEAFF	TGTGCCAGCATAAATCCCCCATGGGGCACTGAAGCTTTCTTT
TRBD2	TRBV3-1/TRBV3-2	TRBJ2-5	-	CASQLAGEETQYF	TGTGCCAGCCAGCTAGCGGGCGAAGAGACCCAGTACTTC
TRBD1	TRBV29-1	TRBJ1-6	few	CSVVTGHNSPLHF	TGCAGCGTTGTGACAGGGCATAATTCACCCCTCCACTTT
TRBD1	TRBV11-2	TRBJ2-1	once	CASSPGGGERFF	TGTGCCAGCAGCCCAGGGGGTGGGGAACGGTTCTTC
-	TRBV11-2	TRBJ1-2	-	CASSLGGRNYGYTF	TGTGCCAGCAGCCTTGGGGGGCGGAACTATGGCTACACCTTC
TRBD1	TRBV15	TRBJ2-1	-	CATSRPTGFYNEQFF	TGTGCCACCAGCAGACCGACAGGGTTCTACAATGAGCAGTTCTTC
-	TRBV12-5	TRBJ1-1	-	CASGLREMNTEAFF	TGTGCTAGTGGTTTGCGGGAGATGAACACTGAAGCTTTCTTT
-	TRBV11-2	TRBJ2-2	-	CASSFYQGGIRTGELFF	TGTGCCAGCAGCTTCTACCAAGGCGGGATCAGGACCGGGGAGCTGTTTTTT
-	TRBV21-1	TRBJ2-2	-	CASSEIHPNTGELFF	TGTGCCAGCAGCGAAATCCATCCGAACACCGGGGAGCTGTTTTTT
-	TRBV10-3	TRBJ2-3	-	CAILGNRADTQYF	TGTGCCATCCTGGGGAACAGGGCAGATACGCAGTATTTT
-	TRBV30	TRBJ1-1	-	CAWRQDQTRGAEAFF	TGTGCCTGGAGGCAGGACCAGACCAGGGGAGCTGAAGCTTTCTTT
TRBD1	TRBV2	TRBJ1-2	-	CASSGRRGLSYGYTF	TGTGCCAGCAGTGGTCGCAGGGGGCTATCCTATGGCTACACCTTC
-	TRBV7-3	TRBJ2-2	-	CASSLRANTGELFF	TGTGCCAGCAGCTTAAGAGCGAACACCGGGGAGCTGTTTTTT
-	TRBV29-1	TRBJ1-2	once	CSVLTGLYGYTF	TGCAGCGTTCTCACAGGACTCTATGGCTACACCTTC
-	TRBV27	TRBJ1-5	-	CASSLGNQPQHF	TGTGCCAGCAGTTTGGGCAATCAGCCCCAGCATTTT
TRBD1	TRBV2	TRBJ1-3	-	CASRLQGASGNTIYF	TGTGCCAGCAGACTCCAGGGGGCGAGTGGAAACACCATATATTTT
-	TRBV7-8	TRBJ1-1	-	CASSPGPWIWRMNTEAFF	TGTGCCAGCAGCCCAGGGCCATGGATCTGGCGAATGAACACTGAAGCTTTCTTT
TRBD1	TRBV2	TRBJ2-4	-	CASSPDRASKNIQYF	TGTGCCAGCAGTCCAGACAGGGCTTCCAAAAACATTCAGTACTTC
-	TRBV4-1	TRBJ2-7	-	CASSQEQGISPIHEQYF	TGCGCCAGCAGCCAAGAGCAGGGCATCAGTCCTATCCACGAGCAGTACTTC
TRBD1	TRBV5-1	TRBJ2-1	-	CASSLAGLDRGNEQFF	TGCGCCAGCAGCTTGGCGGGCCTAGACAGGGGCAATGAGCAGTTCTTC
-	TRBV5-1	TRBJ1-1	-	CASSLTEAFF	TGCGCCAGCAGTTTGACTGAAGCTTTCTTT
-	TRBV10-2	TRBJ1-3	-	CASSESLGGTIYF	TGCGCCAGCAGTGAGTCGTTAGGGGGCACCATATATTTT
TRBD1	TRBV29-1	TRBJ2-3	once	CSGGTGTTDTQYF	TGCAGCGGAGGGACAGGGACCACAGATACGCAGTATTTT
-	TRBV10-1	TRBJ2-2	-	CASSELRTGELFF	TGCGCCAGCAGTGAGCTGAGGACCGGGGAGCTGTTTTTT
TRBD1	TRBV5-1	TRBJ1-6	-	CASSPSPGQSFSPLHF	TGCGCCAGCAGCCCCTCCCCGGGACAGAGTTTTTCACCCCTCCACTTT
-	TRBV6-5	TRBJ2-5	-	CASSYLGIRETQYF	TGTGCCAGCAGTTACCTGGGAATCCGAGAGACCCAGTACTTC
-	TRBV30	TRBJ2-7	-	CAWSRSVNEQYF	TGTGCCTGGAGTAGGTCAGTTAACGAGCAGTACTTC
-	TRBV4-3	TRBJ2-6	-	CASRLRVSGANVLTF	TGCGCCAGCAGGCTTAGGGTCTCCGGGGCCAACGTCCTGACTTTC
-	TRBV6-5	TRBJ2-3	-	CASTGQGTDTQYF	TGTGCCAGCACTGGTCAGGGCACAGATACGCAGTATTTT
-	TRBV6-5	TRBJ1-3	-	CASSYGGRPGNTIYF	TGTGCCAGCAGTTACGGAGGGAGGCCTGGAAACACCATATATTTT